This T cell receptor (beta chain) is drawn from a study of T cell responses to AZD1222 COVID-19 vaccine. The study's findings and limits: Donors, mostly white British, included more females; clonal diversity was possibly underestimated. Among AZD1222 vaccinees, only six were seropositive at baseline.

Measured with immunoSEQ multiplex PCR; TCRdb has only the in-frame clones, and not every one. This table has 120,000 to 150,000 clones, over 85% appearing once. Between the trimmed V and J ends, which lost 5 bases and 1 base, there was a span of 9 bases. The germline V gene encodes CDR1 MDHEN and CDR2 SYDVKM. The CDR3 has 15 residues. This clone has only one observation. Its cognate antigen is unknown. The J gene is TRBJ2-6, the V gene TRBV28, with D perhaps TRBD1 (6 bases). Sequences were derived from peripheral blood, sampled 28 days after the second AZD1222 dose. The TCR was taken from an adult who received the AZD1222 COVID-19 vaccine. The CDR3 DNA reads as TGTGCCAGCAGTCCGACAGGTTCTGGGGCCAACGTCCTGACTTTC. This codes for CASSPTGSGANVLTF.